The clone carrying this T cell receptor beta chain was found a few times. Preparation of the TCRbeta library involved a method that used unique molecular identifiers. Via MiXCR, TCRdb re-called the PCR reads, giving one row per CDR3 protein. The sample shows 250,000 to 300,000 distinct CDR3 sequences, roughly 9.5% of them seen only once. The V end lost 5 bases, the J end lost 0 bases, and 11 bases lay between the germline ends. This CDR3 region has 14 residues. Germline V gene lookup returns CDR1 WNHNN and CDR2 SYGVQD (reference sequence). These data originate in a study of T-cell reconstitution after alpha-beta-depleted transplantation in children.

J is TRBJ2-7 and V is TRBV10-1; unclear D gene. This material consisted of PBMCs from the stem cell graft donor, taken from the stem cell graft. The clonotype comes from a human donor who donated a stem cell graft to a child with SCID. The CDR3 sequence: CASSSRPDSYEQYF. The DNA of the CDR3 is TGCGCCAGCAGTAGTCGGCCAGACTCCTACGAGCAGTACTTC.